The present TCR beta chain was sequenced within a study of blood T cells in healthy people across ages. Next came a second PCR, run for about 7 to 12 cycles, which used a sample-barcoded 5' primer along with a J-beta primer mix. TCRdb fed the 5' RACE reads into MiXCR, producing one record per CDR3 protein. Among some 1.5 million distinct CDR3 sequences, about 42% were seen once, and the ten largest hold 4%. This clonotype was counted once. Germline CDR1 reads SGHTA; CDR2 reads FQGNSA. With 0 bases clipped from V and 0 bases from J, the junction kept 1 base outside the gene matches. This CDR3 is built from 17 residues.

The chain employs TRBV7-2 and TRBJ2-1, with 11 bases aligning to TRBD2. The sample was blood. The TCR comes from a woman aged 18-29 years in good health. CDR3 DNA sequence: TGTGCCAGCAGCTTAGCGGGACTAGCGGCCTCCTACAATGAGCAGTTCTTC. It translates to CASSLAGLAASYNEQFF.